Listed below are T cell receptor beta chains from one sample, sequenced in a study of CD8+ T cells in alopecia areata. The assay was immunoSEQ multiplex PCR, and TCRdb's table has in-frame clones only and misses some. In the table there are about 42,000 clones, around three fifths of which are singletons. The starting material was CD8+ T cells sorted from blood, obtained at week 4, from a patient treated with tofacitinib. Source of these receptors: a human donor with alopecia areata. Both conserved end residues are part of each CDR3. The D gene is left open where the match is weak. Clone size is not always given. Where it is, it says once, few, many or a class for expanded clones.

D,size,V,J,DNA,CDR3
NA,NA,TRBV27,TRBJ2-1,TGTGCCAGCAGTTATTGGCAGGGGAGCTCCTACAATGAGCAGTTCTTC,CASSYWQGSSYNEQFF
NA,NA,TRBV30,TRBJ1-1,TGTGCCGGAAACGAGGGGATAGGCACTGAAGCTTTCTTT,CAGNEGIGTEAFF
NA,NA,TRBV29-1,TRBJ1-1,TGCAGCATTCAGTTCCGCGGGTATGCTTTCTTT,CSIQFRGYAFF
NA,NA,TRBV15,TRBJ2-5,TGTGCCACCAGCAGAGGCCTAGGAGGTTCTCAAGAGACCCAGTACTTC,CATSRGLGGSQETQYF
NA,NA,TRBV6-5,TRBJ2-7,TGTGCCAGCAGTCAGCTGGGAGCTTACGAGCAGTACTTC,CASSQLGAYEQYF
NA,NA,TRBV29-1,TRBJ1-1,TGCAGCGTTTTAGGGGAGAGGAACACTGAAGCTTTCTTT,CSVLGERNTEAFF
TRBD2,NA,TRBV25-1,TRBJ2-5,TGTGCCAGCAGTGAGCTAGCGGAGCGCCAAGAGACCCAGTACTTC,CASSELAERQETQYF
NA,NA,TRBV4-3,TRBJ1-1,TGCGCCAGCAGCCAAGATCATCCGATCTCTGAAGCTTTCTTT,CASSQDHPISEAFF
TRBD1,NA,TRBV7-9,TRBJ2-3,TGTGCCAGCAGCTCCGTCGTTTCCGGGACAGGGAAGATGGATACGCAGTATTTT,CASSSVVSGTGKMDTQYF
TRBD2,NA,TRBV7-2,TRBJ2-7,TGTGCCAGCAGCTCTAGCGGGGGAGCCTACGAGCAGTACTTC,CASSSSGGAYEQYF
NA,few,TRBV7-2,TRBJ2-3,TGTGCCAGCAGCTTAACATCCGGAGGCAGTGGAGATACGCAGTATTTT,CASSLTSGGSGDTQYF
NA,NA,TRBV9,TRBJ1-2,TGTGCCAGCAGCGTAGGCAGCAGCGACTATGGCTACACCTTC,CASSVGSSDYGYTF
TRBD2,NA,TRBV13,TRBJ2-1,TGTGCCAGCAGCTTAGGTGTACTAGCGGACAATGAGCAGTTCTTC,CASSLGVLADNEQFF
TRBD1,NA,TRBV5-5,TRBJ1-6,TGTGCCAGCAGCAAGACAGGGAACGAGAATTCACCCCTCCACTTT,CASSKTGNENSPLHF
NA,few,TRBV29-1,TRBJ1-2,TGCAGCGTTGAGGGGCAGGCCTCGGTGGATTATGGCTACACCTTC,CSVEGQASVDYGYTF
TRBD2,NA,TRBV6-5,TRBJ2-5,TGTGCCAGCAGCCCTAGCGGGGGGACCCAAGAGACCCAGTACTTC,CASSPSGGTQETQYF
NA,once,TRBV12-5,TRBJ1-5,TGTGCTAGCGGGGGGCAGGGGAAGAATCAGCCCCAGCATTTT,CASGGQGKNQPQHF
NA,few,TRBV19,TRBJ2-7,TGTGCCAGTAGTTCGGGCCCCCCTGGCTACGAGCAGTACTTC,CASSSGPPGYEQYF
NA,few,TRBV5-5,TRBJ1-5,TGTGCCAGCAGCTTGTGGGAAGGCAATCAGCCCCAGCATTTT,CASSLWEGNQPQHF
NA,once,TRBV29-1,TRBJ2-1,TGCAGCGTTGAAGATTGGGCGGCCGGTACCCTCAATGAGCAGTTCTTC,CSVEDWAAGTLNEQFF
NA,few,TRBV7-3,TRBJ2-1,TGTGCCAGCAGTGTGGGGAATGGGGAGTTCTTC,CASSVGNGEFF
TRBD1,few,TRBV29-1,TRBJ1-2,TGCAGCGTTCGGGGGGGACAGGGCGGTAACTATGGCTACACCTTC,CSVRGGQGGNYGYTF
NA,NA,TRBV29-1,TRBJ2-1,TGCAGCGTTGAAGATGGCGGTGATGAGCAGTTCTTC,CSVEDGGDEQFF
NA,NA,TRBV29-1,TRBJ1-1,TGCAGCGTTGAATCGGGGGGCTTTGAAGCTTTCTTT,CSVESGGFEAFF
NA,NA,TRBV27,TRBJ1-1,TGTGCCAGCAGTTTCGTGGGCGCGGACACTGAAGCTTTCTTT,CASSFVGADTEAFF
NA,NA,TRBV6-6,TRBJ1-5,TGTGCCAGCGGCGGGAGCCCGGAATCCCAGCCCCAGCATTTT,CASGGSPESQPQHF
NA,NA,TRBV9,TRBJ1-2,TGTGCCAGCAGCCAACAGGGTTCGGGTGGCTACACCTTC,CASSQQGSGGYTF
NA,once,TRBV30,TRBJ1-4,TGTGCCTGGAGTCCCGGACAGCCTCGGGAACTGTTTTTT,CAWSPGQPRELFF
NA,NA,TRBV10-3,TRBJ2-7,TGTGCCATCAGGGACGGTTCCTCCTACGAGCAGTACTTC,CAIRDGSSYEQYF
NA,few,TRBV27,TRBJ1-2,TGTGCCAGCAGTTTAGTCGGGGACTATGGCTACACCTTC,CASSLVGDYGYTF
NA,NA,TRBV10-3,TRBJ1-2,TGTGCCATCGATGAGGGACAATATGGCTACACCTTC,CAIDEGQYGYTF